The TCR beta chain described here comes from a study of CD8 T cells in ankylosing spondylitis. The CDR3 sequence is 13 residues long. The germline V gene encodes CDR1 SQVTM and CDR2 ANQGSEA. V lost 7 bases and J 5 bases, leaving 18 bases between the germline ends. Using its own MiXCR run on the 5' RACE reads, TCRdb lists one record per CDR3 protein. The table lists about 200,000 distinct CDR3 sequences, more than 25% of them singletons, with about 7% in the top ten. The specimen was blood, either unsorted or a sorted T cell fraction (not recorded which). This chain connects TRBV29-1 to TRBJ2-7; possible D gene TRBD2, 5 bases. The sequence derives from a male donor with ankylosing spondylitis or in good health (not recorded which). The CDR3 spells CSAVRGPVNEQYF. CDR3 nucleotide sequence: TGCAGCGCTGTCCGAGGGCCTGTGAACGAGCAGTACTTC.